A single sample gave rise to the 3 T cell receptor beta chains below, sequenced in a study of cytomegalovirus exposure and HLA in healthy donors. Amplification used 60 Vbeta primers and 13 Jbeta primers. The data were produced by immunoSEQ multiplex PCR, yet TCRdb's version contains in-frame clones alone and is incomplete. The data contain about 110,000 clones, roughly two thirds of them singletons. Sequenced: PBMCs. The receptors derive from a female donor in good health and CMV-seronegative.

The V gene is TRBV5-1, the J gene TRBJ2-5; 9 nucleotides agree with TRBD1. The CDR3 sequence is 15 residues long. Germline V gives CDR1 SGHRS, CDR2 YFSETQ. With 5 bases clipped from V and 5 bases from J, the junction kept 10 bases outside the gene matches. CDR3 in DNA: TGCGCCAGCAGTAAACCGGGACAGGGCGGGGAGACCCAGTACTTC. The encoded protein is CASSKPGQGGETQYF.

The rearrangement joins TRBV6-5 to TRBJ2-7; maybe TRBD1 (5 bases). Trimming cost V 2 bases and J 6 bases, with 11 bases left between them. CDR3 length equals 13 residues. CDR1 and CDR2 (germline): MNHEY, SVGAGI. The CDR3 spells CASSYPGQSEQYF. The DNA for the CDR3 is TGTGCCAGCAGTTACCCCGGACAAAGCGAGCAGTACTTC.

This sequence joins TRBV11-3 and TRBJ1-2; 11 bases map to TRBD1. This CDR3 is 14 amino acids long. The germline CDR1 and CDR2 sequences are SGHNT and YENEEA. The V and J ends lost 6 bases and 7 bases, in that order; junction bases with no gene match: 7. The CDR3 DNA reads as TGTGCCAGCAGTTACGGCGGACAGGGGGCTGGCTACACCTTC. This translates into CASSYGGQGAGYTF.